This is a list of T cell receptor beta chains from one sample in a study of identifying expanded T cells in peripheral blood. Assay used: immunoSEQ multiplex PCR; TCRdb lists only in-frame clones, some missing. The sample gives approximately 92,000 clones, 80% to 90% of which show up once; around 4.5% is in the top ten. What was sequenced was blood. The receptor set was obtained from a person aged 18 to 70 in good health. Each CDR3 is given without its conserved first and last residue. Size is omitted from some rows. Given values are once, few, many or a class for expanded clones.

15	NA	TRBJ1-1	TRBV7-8	ASSLKSVRLRGTEAF
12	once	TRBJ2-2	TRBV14	ASSQGQGVGELF
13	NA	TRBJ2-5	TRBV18	ASSPRGQGGETQY
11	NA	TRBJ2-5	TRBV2	ASSAVGQETQY
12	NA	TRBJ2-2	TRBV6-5	ASSYSLSYGELF
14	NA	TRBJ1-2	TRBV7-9	ASSLTRTGSTGGYT
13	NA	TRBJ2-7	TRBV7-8	ASSPTMTGSGVQY
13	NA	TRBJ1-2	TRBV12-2	ASRLRGQRNYGYT
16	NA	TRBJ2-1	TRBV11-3	ASSPSRGRRAGFDEQF
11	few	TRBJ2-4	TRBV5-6	ASSQGTEGRDY
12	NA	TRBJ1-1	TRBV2	ASSVGRGTTEAF
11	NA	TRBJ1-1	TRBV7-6	ASSSALNTEAF
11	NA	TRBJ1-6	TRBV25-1	ASSDSWDSPLH
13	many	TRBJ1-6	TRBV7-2	ASSPRDIINSPLH
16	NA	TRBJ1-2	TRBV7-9	ASSSRRGDPLAKYGYT
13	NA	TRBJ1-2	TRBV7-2	ASSLKAGENYGYT
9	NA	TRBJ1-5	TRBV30	AWSQRGPQH
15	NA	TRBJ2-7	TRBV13	ASSLRGGGPRSDEQY
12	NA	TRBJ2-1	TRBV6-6	AIPGQVPYNEQF
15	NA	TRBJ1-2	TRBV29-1	SVEAMGLLHQDYGYT
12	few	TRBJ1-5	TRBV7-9	ASSFTDSYQPQH
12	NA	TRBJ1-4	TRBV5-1	ASSLTAGVEKLF
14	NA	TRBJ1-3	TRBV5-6	ASTLRYTDSGNTIY
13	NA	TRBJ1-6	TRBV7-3	ASSLGQGKNSPLH
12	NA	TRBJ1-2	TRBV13	ASTPIRDSYGYT
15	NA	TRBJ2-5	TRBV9	ASSVAIGQGGQETQY
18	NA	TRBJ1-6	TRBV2	ASTKGRRKTLSSYNSPLH
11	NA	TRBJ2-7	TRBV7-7	ASSQGQYDEQY
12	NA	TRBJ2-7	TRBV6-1	ASSETRDSYEQY
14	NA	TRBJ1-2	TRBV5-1	ASSLQGPSWTYGYT
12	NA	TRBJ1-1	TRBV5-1	ASIGGPTATEAF
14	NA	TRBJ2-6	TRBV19	ASSFQGYSGANVLT
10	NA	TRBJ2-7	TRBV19	ASSPGPYEQY
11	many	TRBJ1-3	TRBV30	AWSVTGGNTIY
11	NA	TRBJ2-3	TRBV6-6	ASSDPSTDTQY
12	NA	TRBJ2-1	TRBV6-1	ASTTGPTFNEQF
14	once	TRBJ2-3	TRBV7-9	ASSPTDRGTTDTQY
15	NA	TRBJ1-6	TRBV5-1	ASSPGGAALYNSPLH
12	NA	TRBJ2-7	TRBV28	ASRTGQFSHEQY
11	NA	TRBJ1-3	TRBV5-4	ASSQGSGNTIY
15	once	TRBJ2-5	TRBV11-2	ASSFLGGRRLQETQY
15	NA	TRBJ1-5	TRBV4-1	ASSQESRAGEYQPQH
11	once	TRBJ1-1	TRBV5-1	ASGVWGPTEAF
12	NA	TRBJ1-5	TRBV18	ASSPAILNQPQH
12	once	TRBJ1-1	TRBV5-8	ASSRHGGNTEAF
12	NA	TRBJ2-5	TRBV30	AWSRDSIRETQY
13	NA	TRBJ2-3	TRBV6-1	ASSWRQGVSDTQY
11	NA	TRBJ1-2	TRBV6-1	ASSQQGANGYT
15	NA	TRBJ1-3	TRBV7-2	ASSLNGRGFSGNTIY
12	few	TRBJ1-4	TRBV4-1	ASSRQGTNEKLF
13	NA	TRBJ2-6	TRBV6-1	ASMDLSSGANVLT
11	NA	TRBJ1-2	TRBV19	AARDRGLYGYT
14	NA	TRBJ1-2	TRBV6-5	ASSYLLGTEHYGYT
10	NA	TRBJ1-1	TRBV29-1	SGWTDNTEAF
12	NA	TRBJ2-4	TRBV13	ASSLGPQGNIQY
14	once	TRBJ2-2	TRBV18	ASSPNRRKGTGELF
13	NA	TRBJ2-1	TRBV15	ATSREASRRNEQF